The rows below give T cell receptor beta chains drawn from one sample of a study of T cell clones after liver transplantation. The repertoire was sequenced with immunoSEQ multiplex PCR; TCRdb's copy has only in-frame clones and lacks some. The repertoire holds roughly 72,000 clones, with around four fifths as singletons. The source was CD4+ T cells from blood, collected roughly 48 months after liver transplant. The origin of the receptors is a human patient who received a liver transplant. A share of the T cells may be of graft donor origin. Both conserved end residues are part of each CDR3. D genes are given only for firm matches. Clone size, where shown, is once, few, many, or a class for clones that have expanded.

>TRBD1|TRBJ1-2|-|TRBV11-2
CASSPVGDRISSYTF
TGTGCCAGCAGCCCTGTCGGGGACAGGATTAGTAGCTACACCTTC
>-|TRBJ1-1|-|TRBV30
CALNRLNTEAFF
TGTGCCTTGAACAGACTGAACACTGAAGCTTTCTTT
>TRBD2|TRBJ2-1|-|TRBV6-4
CASSETGGAHNEQFF
TGTGCCAGCAGTGAAACCGGGGGGGCTCACAATGAGCAGTTCTTC
>TRBD1|TRBJ1-1|-|TRBV23-1
CAGQHDRGAFF
TGCGCCGGACAACACGACAGGGGAGCTTTCTTT
>TRBD1|TRBJ2-2|-|TRBV25-1
CASRRQGNTGELFF
TGTGCCAGCAGGAGACAGGGGAACACCGGGGAGCTGTTTTTT
>TRBD2|TRBJ2-1|-|TRBV9
CASSVSLAGGGKQFF
TGTGCCAGCAGCGTAAGCCTAGCGGGAGGGGGTAAGCAGTTCTTC
>TRBD1|TRBJ1-5|once|TRBV7-9
CASSSGQGARGPQHF
TGTGCCAGCAGCTCCGGACAGGGGGCTAGGGGACCCCAGCATTTT
>TRBD1|TRBJ1-1|-|TRBV19
CASRHLPGTGGVHTEAFF
TGTGCCAGTAGGCACCTCCCCGGGACAGGGGGCGTTCACACTGAAGCTTTCTTT
>TRBD1|TRBJ1-5|-|TRBV13
CASSETGRDGNQPQHF
TGTGCCAGCAGCGAGACAGGGAGGGACGGCAATCAGCCCCAGCATTTT
>-|TRBJ2-5|-|TRBV7-7
CASSLLITGSGETQYF
TGTGCCAGCAGCTTATTAATTACTGGTTCGGGGGAGACCCAGTACTTC
>-|TRBJ1-1|-|TRBV5-1
CASSPGGRQRKNEAFF
TGCGCCAGCAGCCCTGGCGGGAGACAGAGGAAAAATGAAGCTTTCTTT
>TRBD1|TRBJ2-5|-|TRBV9
CASSVQDRKETQYF
TGTGCCAGCAGCGTCCAGGACAGGAAAGAGACCCAGTACTTC
>TRBD1|TRBJ2-7|-|TRBV6-5
CASSSDRGTYEQYF
TGTGCCAGCAGTTCCGACAGGGGGACCTACGAGCAGTACTTC
>TRBD1|TRBJ2-2|-|TRBV2
CASSRVGTGITGELFF
TGTGCCAGCAGTCGAGTCGGGACAGGGATTACCGGGGAGCTGTTTTTT
>TRBD2|TRBJ2-3|-|TRBV7-2
CASILTGASGGDTQYF
TGTGCCAGCATACTAACCGGGGCTAGCGGGGGGGATACGCAGTATTTT
>-|TRBJ2-3|-|TRBV4-2
CASSPFRGSTDTQYF
TGTGCCAGCAGCCCCTTTCGGGGAAGCACAGATACGCAGTATTTT
>-|TRBJ2-6|-|TRBV2
CASRVTVSGANVLTF
TGTGCCAGCAGAGTGACAGTCTCTGGGGCCAACGTCCTGACTTTC
>TRBD2|TRBJ2-2|-|TRBV9
CASSASLAGANTGELFF
TGTGCCAGCAGCGCCTCACTAGCGGGGGCGAACACCGGGGAGCTGTTTTTT
>-|TRBJ2-6|-|TRBV5-1
CASRLQSGANVLTF
TGCGCCAGCAGGCTCCAGTCTGGGGCCAACGTCCTGACTTTC
>-|TRBJ2-3|many|TRBV19
CASSFLKGEQYF
TGTGCCAGTAGTTTCTTGAAGGGGGAGCAGTATTTT
>-|TRBJ1-4|-|TRBV4-2
CASSQAITNEKLFF
TGTGCCAGCAGCCAAGCGATAACTAATGAAAAACTGTTTTTT
>-|TRBJ2-3|once|TRBV6-4
CASRQTSADTQYF
TGTGCCAGCAGACAGACTAGTGCAGATACGCAGTATTTT
>-|TRBJ1-4|-|TRBV4-1
CASSQSQVGPRGFHEKLFF
TGCGCCAGCAGCCAATCCCAGGTGGGGCCGCGGGGCTTTCATGAAAAACTGTTTTTT
>-|TRBJ2-7|-|TRBV7-2
CASSLSTYEQYF
TGTGCCAGCAGCTTGAGCACCTACGAGCAGTACTTC
>-|TRBJ2-5|-|TRBV28
CASSRPEQETQYF
TGTGCCAGCAGCCGACCGGAGCAAGAGACCCAGTACTTC
>TRBD2|TRBJ2-3|-|TRBV5-4
CASSFPGGGATDTQYF
TGTGCCAGCAGCTTCCCCGGCGGGGGGGCAACAGATACGCAGTATTTT
>-|TRBJ1-2|-|TRBV7-3
CASSLGTSSGDGYTF
TGTGCCAGCAGCTTAGGTACCTCTTCGGGGGATGGCTACACCTTC
>-|TRBJ2-3|-|TRBV5-5
CASSLFGDAQYF
TGTGCCAGCAGCTTGTTCGGGGATGCGCAGTATTTT
>-|TRBJ2-7|-|TRBV19
CASSYVKGGEQYF
TGTGCCAGTAGTTACGTTAAGGGTGGCGAGCAGTACTTC
>TRBD2|TRBJ2-2|-|TRBV18
CASSPQWTSGRATGELFF
TGTGCCAGCTCACCACAGTGGACTAGCGGGAGGGCCACCGGGGAGCTGTTTTTT
>-|TRBJ1-2|-|TRBV5-1
CASSLGEASGYTF
TGCGCCAGCAGCTTGGGTGAGGCCTCTGGCTACACCTTC
>-|TRBJ1-2|-|TRBV5-4
CASSIPTGNYGYTF
TGTGCCAGCAGCATACCGACAGGCAACTATGGCTACACCTTC
>-|TRBJ2-2|-|TRBV29-1
CSARTVRAGELFF
TGCAGCGCCAGGACAGTTAGGGCCGGGGAGCTGTTTTTT
>TRBD2|TRBJ2-5|-|TRBV5-4
CASTNPGREETQYF
TGTGCCAGCACTAACCCGGGGAGGGAAGAGACCCAGTACTTC
>-|TRBJ1-2|-|TRBV11-2
CASSPSGDGYTF
TGTGCCAGCAGCCCCTCAGGTGATGGCTACACCTTC
>-|TRBJ2-2|-|TRBV11-3
CASSSQPNTGELFF
TGTGCCAGCAGCTCCCAGCCGAACACCGGGGAGCTGTTTTTT
>-|TRBJ1-2|-|TRBV7-9
CASSSASGQNYGYTF
TGTGCCAGCAGCTCGGCTTCGGGGCAGAACTATGGCTACACCTTC
>-|TRBJ2-5|-|TRBV6-1
CASSESGGAQYF
TGTGCCAGCAGTGAAAGCGGTGGGGCCCAGTACTTC
>TRBD1|TRBJ1-4|-|TRBV7-2
CASSGQGAGEKLFF
TGTGCCAGCAGCGGACAGGGGGCAGGTGAAAAACTGTTTTTT
>-|TRBJ2-6|-|TRBV7-9
CRKPWVAGANVLTF
TGCCGCAAACCGTGGGTCGCTGGGGCCAACGTCCTGACTTTC
>-|TRBJ1-6|-|TRBV27
CASSVYFNSPLHF
TGTGCCAGCAGCGTCTATTTTAATTCACCCCTCCACTTT
>-|TRBJ1-1|-|TRBV9
CASSVGGHPFTEAFF
TGTGCCAGCAGCGTAGGGGGGCATCCTTTCACTGAAGCTTTCTTT
>-|TRBJ2-2|-|TRBV6-4
CATKGGATTGELFF
TGTGCCACTAAAGGGGGGGCCACCACCGGGGAGCTGTTTTTT
>-|TRBJ2-7|-|TRBV15
CATSREGGPYEQYF
TGTGCCACCAGCAGAGAGGGCGGGCCCTACGAGCAGTACTTC
>-|TRBJ2-7|few|TRBV25-1
CASSDVGQGAYEQYF
TGTGCCAGCAGTGATGTGGGACAAGGGGCTTACGAGCAGTACTTC
>TRBD1|TRBJ2-1|medium-sized|TRBV23-1
CASSQRGHSYNEQFF
TGCGCCAGCAGTCAAAGGGGGCACAGCTACAATGAGCAGTTCTTC
>TRBD1|TRBJ1-3|once|TRBV9
CASSLGQGSRNTIYF
TGTGCCAGCAGCCTCGGACAGGGGAGTAGAAACACCATATATTTT
>-|TRBJ2-5|-|TRBV5-1
CASSEPGLETQYF
TGCGCCAGCAGCGAACCGGGACTAGAGACCCAGTACTTC
>-|TRBJ1-1|-|TRBV5-1
CASSLPSFPEAFF
TGCGCCAGCAGCTTGCCTTCTTTCCCTGAAGCTTTCTTT
>-|TRBJ2-3|-|TRBV25-1
CASSEFNTQYF
TGTGCCAGCAGTGAATTTAATACGCAGTATTTT
>-|TRBJ2-7|-|TRBV5-1
CASSPVPGEQYF
TGCGCCAGCAGTCCAGTACCGGGGGAGCAGTACTTC
>TRBD1|TRBJ1-1|-|TRBV5-6
CASSLGQGRNTEAFF
TGTGCCAGCAGCTTGGGACAGGGTCGTAACACTGAAGCTTTCTTT
>-|TRBJ1-2|once|TRBV19
CASKVAGQTNYGYTF
TGTGCCAGTAAAGTCGCTGGACAGACTAACTATGGCTACACCTTC
>TRBD1|TRBJ1-5|-|TRBV18
CASSPTRLGQAYQPQHF
TGTGCCAGCTCACCCACGAGATTAGGACAGGCGTATCAGCCCCAGCATTTT
>-|TRBJ2-1|-|TRBV30
CAWSVGLATDEQFF
TGTGCCTGGAGTGTAGGGCTAGCTACCGATGAGCAGTTCTTC